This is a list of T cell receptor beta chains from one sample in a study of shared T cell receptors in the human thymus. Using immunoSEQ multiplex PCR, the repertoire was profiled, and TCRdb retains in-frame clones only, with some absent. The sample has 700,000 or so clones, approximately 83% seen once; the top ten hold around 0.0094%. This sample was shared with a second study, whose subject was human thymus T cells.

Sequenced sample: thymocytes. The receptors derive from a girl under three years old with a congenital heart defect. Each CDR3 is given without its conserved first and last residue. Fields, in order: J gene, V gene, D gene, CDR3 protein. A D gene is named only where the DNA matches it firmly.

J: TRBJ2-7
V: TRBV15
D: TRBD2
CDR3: ATSRRIELAGMGRGGPHEQY

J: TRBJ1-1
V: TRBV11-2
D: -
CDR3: ASSLARGTEAF

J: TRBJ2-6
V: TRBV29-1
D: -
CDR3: SVGQAISGANVLT

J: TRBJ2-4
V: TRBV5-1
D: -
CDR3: ASSLAGDIQY

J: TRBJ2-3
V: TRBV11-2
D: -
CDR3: ASSSASRLADTQY

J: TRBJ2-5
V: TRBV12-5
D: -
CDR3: ASGQQDLSGTQY

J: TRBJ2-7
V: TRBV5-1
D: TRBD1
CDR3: ASSPRQGYYEQY

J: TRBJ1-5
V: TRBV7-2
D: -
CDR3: ASTQTGGLNGNQPQH

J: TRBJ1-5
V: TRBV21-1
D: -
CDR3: ASTSGALSNQPQH

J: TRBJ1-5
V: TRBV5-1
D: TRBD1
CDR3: ANCRGRDQPQH

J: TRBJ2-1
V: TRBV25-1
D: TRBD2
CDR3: ASTTSGGLSSYNEQF

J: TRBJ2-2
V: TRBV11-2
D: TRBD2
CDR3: ASSSQLAPGGPGELF

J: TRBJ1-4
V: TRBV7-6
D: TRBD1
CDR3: ASSLLRTGKLF

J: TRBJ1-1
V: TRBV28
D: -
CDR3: ASSTPDRPNTEAF

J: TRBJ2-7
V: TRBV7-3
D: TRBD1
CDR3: ASSLTIEPSQKTGQVNEQY

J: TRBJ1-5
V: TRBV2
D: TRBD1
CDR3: ASSELDRGWSNQPQH

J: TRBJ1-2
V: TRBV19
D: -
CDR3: ASLGQHGYT

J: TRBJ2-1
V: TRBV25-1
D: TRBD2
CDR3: ASSTSGVIDEQF

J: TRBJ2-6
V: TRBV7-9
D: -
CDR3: ASSASGKNSGANVLT

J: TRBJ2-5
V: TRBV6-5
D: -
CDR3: ASRLATDEETQY

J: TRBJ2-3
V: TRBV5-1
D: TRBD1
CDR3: ASSATDRGFGDTQY

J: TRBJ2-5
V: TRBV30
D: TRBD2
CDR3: AWSVGGGEPSKTQY

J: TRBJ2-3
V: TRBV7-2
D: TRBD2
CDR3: ASSLLSGATDTQY

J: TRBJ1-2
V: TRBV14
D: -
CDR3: ASSPTGEANYGYT

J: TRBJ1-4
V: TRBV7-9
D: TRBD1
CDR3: ASRFGQEHATNEKLF

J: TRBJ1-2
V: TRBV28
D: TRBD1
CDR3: ASRSGQGINGYT

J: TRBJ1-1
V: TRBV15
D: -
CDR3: ATSRAGQQVMNTEAF

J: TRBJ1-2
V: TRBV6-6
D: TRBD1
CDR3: ASGYRGRHYYGYT

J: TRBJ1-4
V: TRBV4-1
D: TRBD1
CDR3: ASSQEIRDRGRFEKLF

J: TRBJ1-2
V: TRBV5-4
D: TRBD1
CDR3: ASSQIGQGMSGYGYT

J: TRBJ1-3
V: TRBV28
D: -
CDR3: ASRLGNTIY

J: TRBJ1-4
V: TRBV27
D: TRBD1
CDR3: ASSPIRALRHEPRDREKLF

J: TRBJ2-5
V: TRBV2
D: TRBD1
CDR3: ASMRGQGGLETQY

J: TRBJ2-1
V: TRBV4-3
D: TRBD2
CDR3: ASSRTSGDYNEQF

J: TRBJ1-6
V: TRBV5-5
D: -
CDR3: ASSSPPGQSSYNSPLH

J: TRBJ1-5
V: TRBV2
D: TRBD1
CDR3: ASTNTPGGFKDYSNQPQH

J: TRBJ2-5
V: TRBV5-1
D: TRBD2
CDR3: ASSGRGSGETQY